This is a list of T cell receptor beta chains from one sample in a study of early T cells in non-severe SARS-CoV-2 infection. One entry per CDR3 protein, called by TCRdb with MiXCR from the 5' RACE reads. The sample lists about 76,000 distinct CDR3 sequences; roughly a sixth were seen once. Material for sequencing was whole blood. The origin of the receptors is an adult who was a healthcare worker with PCR-confirmed SARS-CoV-2 infection or an uninfected control (not recorded which). CDR3s include the opening cysteine and the closing phenylalanine or tryptophan. D genes are given only for firm matches. The size entry is marked missing in some rows and otherwise reads once, few, many or a size class.

D: TRBD2
size: few
V: TRBV5-4
J: TRBJ2-7
CDR3: CASSLGTSEQYF
DNA: TGTGCCAGCAGCTTGGGGACTAGCGAGCAGTACTTC

D: -
size: few
V: TRBV29-1
J: TRBJ1-6
CDR3: CSVEDPGSPLHF
DNA: TGCAGCGTTGAAGATCCCGGTTCACCCCTCCACTTT

D: TRBD1
size: few
V: TRBV28
J: TRBJ2-5
CDR3: CASGGQQETQYF
DNA: TGTGCCAGCGGGGGACAGCAAGAGACCCAGTACTTC

D: -
size: -
V: TRBV5-6
J: TRBJ1-1
CDR3: CASSLEQANTEAFF
DNA: TGTGCCAGCAGCTTGGAACAGGCCAACACTGAAGCTTTCTTT

D: -
size: -
V: TRBV7-9
J: TRBJ2-3
CDR3: CASSLRPRGSTDTQYF
DNA: TGTGCCAGCAGCTTACGACCGCGGGGTAGCACAGATACGCAGTATTTT

D: TRBD1
size: many
V: TRBV7-2
J: TRBJ2-7
CDR3: CASSHTGTASYEQYF
DNA: TGTGCCAGCAGCCATACCGGGACAGCATCCTACGAGCAGTACTTC

D: -
size: -
V: TRBV21-1
J: TRBJ2-7
CDR3: CASSLKKTLTSYEQYF
DNA: TGTGCCAGCAGCTTGAAGAAGACCCTAACCTCCTACGAGCAGTACTTC

D: -
size: -
V: TRBV6-1
J: TRBJ1-4
CDR3: CATRDANRGRLPEKLFF
DNA: TGTGCCACCCGGGACGCTAACCGTGGTCGCCTCCCGGAAAAACTGTTTTTT

D: -
size: many
V: TRBV6-2/TRBV6-3
J: TRBJ1-1
CDR3: CASSWRDLGAEAFF
DNA: TGTGCCAGCAGTTGGCGGGACCTAGGGGCTGAAGCTTTCTTT

D: -
size: few
V: TRBV11-2
J: TRBJ2-1
CDR3: CASSLPSWAYNEQFF
DNA: TGTGCCAGCAGCTTACCATCTTGGGCATACAATGAGCAGTTCTTC

D: TRBD2
size: few
V: TRBV6-5
J: TRBJ2-3
CDR3: CASSRTSGGGTDTQYF
DNA: TGTGCCAGCAGCCGAACTAGCGGGGGAGGCACAGATACGCAGTATTTT

D: -
size: -
V: TRBV20-1
J: TRBJ2-7
CDR3: CSALTFSRGPYEQYF
DNA: TGCAGTGCTTTAACTTTTTCGCGGGGGCCCTACGAGCAGTACTTC

D: TRBD1
size: few
V: TRBV5-3
J: TRBJ2-2
CDR3: CARNPRQGDLGELFF
DNA: TGTGCCAGAAATCCGAGACAGGGGGACCTCGGGGAGCTGTTTTTT

D: -
size: few
V: TRBV28
J: TRBJ2-5
CDR3: CASGVGVETQYF
DNA: TGTGCCAGCGGGGTGGGAGTGGAGACCCAGTACTTC

D: TRBD2
size: -
V: TRBV27
J: TRBJ2-1
CDR3: CASSLSGSPYNEQFF
DNA: TGTGCCAGCTCCTTAAGCGGGAGCCCCTACAATGAGCAGTTCTTC

D: -
size: many
V: TRBV12-3/TRBV12-4
J: TRBJ1-4
CDR3: CASGTSRGNEKLFF
DNA: TGTGCCAGCGGGACTAGCAGGGGAAATGAAAAACTGTTTTTT

D: -
size: many
V: TRBV9
J: TRBJ1-3
CDR3: CASSVQGSGNTIYF
DNA: TGTGCCAGCAGCGTGCAGGGATCTGGAAACACCATATATTTT

D: -
size: -
V: TRBV4-3
J: TRBJ1-1
CDR3: CASSQEPGDTEAFF
DNA: TGCGCCAGCAGCCAAGAACCGGGTGACACTGAAGCTTTCTTT

D: TRBD2
size: few
V: TRBV20-1
J: TRBJ2-3
CDR3: CSARGKAGATDTQYF
DNA: TGCAGTGCTAGGGGAAAAGCGGGAGCCACAGATACGCAGTATTTT

D: -
size: -
V: TRBV6-5
J: TRBJ2-5
CDR3: CASSLTPAQSLSLETQYF
DNA: TGTGCCAGCAGTTTGACACCAGCCCAGAGCCTTTCGTTGGAGACCCAGTACTTC

D: TRBD2
size: -
V: TRBV3-1
J: TRBJ2-7
CDR3: CASSPSGLAGNEQYF
DNA: TGTGCCAGCAGCCCTAGTGGTCTAGCGGGTAACGAGCAGTACTTC

D: TRBD1
size: -
V: TRBV5-6
J: TRBJ1-4
CDR3: CASSYRGRMKEKLFF
DNA: TGTGCCAGCAGTTATAGGGGGCGGATGAAGGAAAAACTGTTTTTT

D: -
size: few
V: TRBV28
J: TRBJ1-3
CDR3: CASSSLGLLNTIYF
DNA: TGTGCCAGCAGTTCCCTTGGCCTGTTAAACACCATATATTTT

D: -
size: -
V: TRBV7-2
J: TRBJ1-2
CDR3: CASSLVDGQRGYTF
DNA: TGTGCCAGCAGCTTAGTGGACGGTCAGAGAGGCTACACCTTC

D: -
size: few
V: TRBV7-3
J: TRBJ1-1
CDR3: CASSSPPDTEAFF
DNA: TGTGCCAGCAGCAGCCCTCCGGACACTGAAGCTTTCTTT

D: -
size: few
V: TRBV3-1
J: TRBJ2-6
CDR3: CASSHPSGANVLTF
DNA: TGTGCCAGCAGCCACCCCTCTGGGGCCAACGTCCTGACTTTC

D: -
size: -
V: TRBV14
J: TRBJ2-7
CDR3: CASSQVPLTYEQYF
DNA: TGTGCCAGCAGCCAAGTCCCGCTTACGTACGAGCAGTACTTC

D: TRBD2
size: -
V: TRBV11-2
J: TRBJ2-3
CDR3: CASSCPAGDVPCTDTQYF
DNA: TGTGCCAGCAGCTGTCCAGCGGGAGACGTCCCCTGCACAGATACGCAGTATTTT

D: -
size: few
V: TRBV24-1
J: TRBJ2-5
CDR3: CATSPSLAQETQYF
DNA: TGTGCCACCAGTCCGTCGCTAGCTCAAGAGACCCAGTACTTC

D: -
size: few
V: TRBV7-8
J: TRBJ2-1
CDR3: CASSPASSYNEQFF
DNA: TGTGCCAGCAGCCCGGCAAGCTCCTACAATGAGCAGTTCTTC

D: -
size: -
V: TRBV5-1
J: TRBJ2-7
CDR3: CASSPAGLYEQYF
DNA: TGCGCCAGCAGCCCGGCGGGACTCTACGAGCAGTACTTC

D: -
size: -
V: TRBV9
J: TRBJ1-5
CDR3: CASSREGVNNQPQHF
DNA: TGTGCCAGCAGCCGAGAAGGGGTAAACAATCAGCCCCAGCATTTT

D: -
size: few
V: TRBV6-6
J: TRBJ1-3
CDR3: CASSYSSGNTIYF
DNA: TGTGCCAGCAGTTACTCCTCTGGAAACACCATATATTTT

D: -
size: -
V: TRBV28
J: TRBJ1-1
CDR3: CATRHRTEAFF
DNA: TGTGCCACTAGGCATCGCACTGAAGCTTTCTTT

D: TRBD2
size: many
V: TRBV7-3
J: TRBJ2-3
CDR3: CASSRKGTSGADTQYF
DNA: TGTGCCAGCAGCAGGAAAGGGACTAGCGGGGCGGATACGCAGTATTTT

D: TRBD2
size: few
V: TRBV20-1
J: TRBJ2-5
CDR3: CSATSGGAQETQYF
DNA: TGCAGTGCTACTAGCGGGGGGGCCCAAGAGACCCAGTACTTC

D: -
size: many
V: TRBV6-2/TRBV6-3
J: TRBJ1-2
CDR3: CATTVGNYGYTF
DNA: TGTGCCACCACCGTGGGAAACTATGGCTACACCTTC

D: TRBD2
size: -
V: TRBV3-1
J: TRBJ2-1
CDR3: CASSQDTTSGGKQFF
DNA: TGTGCCAGCAGCCAAGATACAACTAGCGGGGGTAAGCAGTTCTTC

D: TRBD1
size: many
V: TRBV6-1
J: TRBJ1-1
CDR3: CASSEAAGGAAFF
DNA: TGTGCCAGCAGTGAAGCAGCAGGGGGCGCAGCTTTCTTT

D: TRBD1
size: many
V: TRBV6-5
J: TRBJ2-1
CDR3: CASSSQGATFYNEQFF
DNA: TGTGCCAGCAGCTCACAGGGGGCTACTTTCTACAATGAGCAGTTCTTC

D: -
size: many
V: TRBV14
J: TRBJ2-7
CDR3: CASSLDSLLSEQYF
DNA: TGTGCCAGCAGCTTGGACAGCCTACTGTCCGAGCAGTACTTC

D: -
size: -
V: TRBV18
J: TRBJ2-5
CDR3: CVSSRGQLQETQYF
DNA: TGTGTCAGCTCACGCGGACAGCTACAAGAGACCCAGTACTTC

D: -
size: -
V: TRBV7-9
J: TRBJ2-1
CDR3: CASSARERSPNEQFF
DNA: TGTGCCAGCAGCGCGAGGGAGCGGAGCCCCAATGAGCAGTTCTTC